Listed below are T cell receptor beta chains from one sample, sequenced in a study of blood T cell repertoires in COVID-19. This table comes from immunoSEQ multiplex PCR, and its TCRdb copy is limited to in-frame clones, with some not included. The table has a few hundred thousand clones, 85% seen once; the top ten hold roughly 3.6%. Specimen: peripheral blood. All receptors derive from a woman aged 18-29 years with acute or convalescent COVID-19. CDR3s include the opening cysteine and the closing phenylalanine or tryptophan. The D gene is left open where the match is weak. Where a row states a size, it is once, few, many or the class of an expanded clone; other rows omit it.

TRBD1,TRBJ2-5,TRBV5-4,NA,TGTGCCAGCAGCTCGGGGACAGGGGGGGAAATGACCCAGTACTTC,CASSSGTGGEMTQYF
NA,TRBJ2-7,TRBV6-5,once,TGTGCCAGCCTTCAGGTACACCGAATTTCCTACGAGCAGTACTTC,CASLQVHRISYEQYF
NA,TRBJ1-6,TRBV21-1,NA,TGTGCCAGCAGCAAAGGGGAGGGTTCCTATAATTCACCCCTCCACTTT,CASSKGEGSYNSPLHF
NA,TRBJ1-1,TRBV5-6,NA,TGTGCCAGCAGCTTACTCCGGGGAACGACTGAAGCTTTCTTT,CASSLLRGTTEAFF
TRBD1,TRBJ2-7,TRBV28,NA,TGTGCCAGCAGTTTAATTATGAGACAGGGGTCCGGCGAGCAGTACTTC,CASSLIMRQGSGEQYF
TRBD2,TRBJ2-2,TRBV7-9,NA,TGTGCCAGCAGCTCCCCGACTAGCGGGGGGAACACCGGGGAGCTGTTTTTT,CASSSPTSGGNTGELFF
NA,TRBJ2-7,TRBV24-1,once,TGTGCCACCAGTGATTCGGACGAGCAGTACTTC,CATSDSDEQYF
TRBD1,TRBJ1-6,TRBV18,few,TGTGCCAGCTCACCCGGACAGGGAATAGGTTCACCCCTCCACTTT,CASSPGQGIGSPLHF
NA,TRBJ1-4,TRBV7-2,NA,TGTGCCAGCAGCGCCCGGGGAGGGAATGAAAAACTGTTTTTT,CASSARGGNEKLFF
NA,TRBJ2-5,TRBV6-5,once,TGTGCCAGCTGGCGGCTCCAAGAGACCCAGTACTTC,CASWRLQETQYF
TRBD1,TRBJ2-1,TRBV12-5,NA,TGTGCTAGTGGTTTGGCCGGGACAGGGGACAATGAGCAGTTCTTC,CASGLAGTGDNEQFF
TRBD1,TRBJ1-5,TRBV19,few,TGTGCCAGTACTAATGACAGGGACGGGCGGAATCAGCCCCAGCATTTT,CASTNDRDGRNQPQHF
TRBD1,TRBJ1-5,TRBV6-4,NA,TGTGCCAGCACACCGGGACAGGGTGCAAGGCAGCCCCAGCATTTT,CASTPGQGARQPQHF
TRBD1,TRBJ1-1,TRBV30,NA,TGTGCCTGGATGAGGTCAGGGGGTTTTAAGGAAGCTTTCTTT,CAWMRSGGFKEAFF
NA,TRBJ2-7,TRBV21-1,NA,TGTGCCAGCAGCAAAGGTCCCAGGGGGCTAAACGAGCAGTACTTC,CASSKGPRGLNEQYF
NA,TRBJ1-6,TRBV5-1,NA,TGCGCCAGCAGCGCCGACGAGGGTTCACCCCTCCACTTT,CASSADEGSPLHF
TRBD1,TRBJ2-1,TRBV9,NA,TGTGCCAGCAGCGAGGGACAGGGAGCCTACAATGAGCAGTTCTTC,CASSEGQGAYNEQFF
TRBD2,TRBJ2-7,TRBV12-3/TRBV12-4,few,TGTGCCAGCAGCCCCCGGGAGGGAAAGGAGCAGTACTTC,CASSPREGKEQYF
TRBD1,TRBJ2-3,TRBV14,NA,TGTGCCAGCAGCGGACAGGGTAGCACAGATACGCAGTATTTT,CASSGQGSTDTQYF
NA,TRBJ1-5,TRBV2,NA,TGTGCCAGCAGTACAGAGTATCAGCCCCAGCATTTT,CASSTEYQPQHF
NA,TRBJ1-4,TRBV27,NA,TGTGCCAGCAGCAGGGCAACTAATGAAAAACTGTTTTTT,CASSRATNEKLFF
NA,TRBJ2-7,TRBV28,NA,TGTGCCAGCAGTTTATTAGTTCGGGGGACGAACGAGCAGTACTTC,CASSLLVRGTNEQYF
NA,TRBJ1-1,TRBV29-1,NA,TGCAGCGTTGAAGAGAAGGGGGTCAGGGTCAACACTGAAGCTTTCTTT,CSVEEKGVRVNTEAFF
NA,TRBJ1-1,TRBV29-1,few,TGCAGCGTTGAAGCTTGGCAGAACACTGAAGCTTTCTTT,CSVEAWQNTEAFF
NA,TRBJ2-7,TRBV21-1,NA,TGTGCCAGCAGCCCTGGCGGATGGGGGGCCTACGAGCAGTACTTC,CASSPGGWGAYEQYF
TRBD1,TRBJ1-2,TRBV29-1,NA,TGCAGCGTTGAGGGGGACAGGGGTCTCTCCAACTTC,CSVEGDRGLSNF
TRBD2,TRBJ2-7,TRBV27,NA,TGTGCCAGCAGTTACGGGACTAGCGGATCCTACGAGCAGTACTTC,CASSYGTSGSYEQYF
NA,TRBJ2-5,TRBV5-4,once,TGTGCCAGCAGCTTGGCTGGGAGGACGGAGACCCAGTACTTC,CASSLAGRTETQYF
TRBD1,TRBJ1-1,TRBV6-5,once,TGTGCCAGCAGTTACTCATCGACAGGGGGCACTGAAGCTTTCTTT,CASSYSSTGGTEAFF
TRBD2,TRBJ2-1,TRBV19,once,TGTGCCAGTAGTATAGGGGGACTAGCTTATGAGCAGTTCTTC,CASSIGGLAYEQFF
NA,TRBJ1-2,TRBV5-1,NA,TGCGCCAGCAGCTTGGGAACGGGGGGCGAAGGCTACACCTTC,CASSLGTGGEGYTF